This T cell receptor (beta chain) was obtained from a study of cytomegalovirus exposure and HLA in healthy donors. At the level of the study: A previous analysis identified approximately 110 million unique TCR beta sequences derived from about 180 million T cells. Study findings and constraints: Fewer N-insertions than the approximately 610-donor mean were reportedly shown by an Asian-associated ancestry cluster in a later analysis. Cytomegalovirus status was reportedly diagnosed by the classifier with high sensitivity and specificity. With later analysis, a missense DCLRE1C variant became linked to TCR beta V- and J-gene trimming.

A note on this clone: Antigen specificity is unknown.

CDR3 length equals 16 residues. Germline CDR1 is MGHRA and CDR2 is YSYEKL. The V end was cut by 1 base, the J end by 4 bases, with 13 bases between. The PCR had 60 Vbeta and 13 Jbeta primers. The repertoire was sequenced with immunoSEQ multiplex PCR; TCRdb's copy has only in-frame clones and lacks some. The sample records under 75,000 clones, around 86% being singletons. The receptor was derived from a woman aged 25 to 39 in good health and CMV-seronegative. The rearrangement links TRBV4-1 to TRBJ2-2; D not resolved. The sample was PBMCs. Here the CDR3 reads CASSQAPGRGTGELFF. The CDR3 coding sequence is TGCGCCAGCAGCCAAGCCCCGGGTCGAGGCACCGGGGAGCTGTTTTTT.